These 5 T cell receptor beta chains were sequenced from one sample in a study of regulatory T cells in long-lasting Graves disease. Time point meaning: newly diagnosed GD, antithyroid drugs for less than 3 months. The TCR library was made from RNA that had been extracted from PBMCs in TRIzol. Researchers made TCR beta libraries by using iRepertoire HTBI primers and running Arm-PCR on CDR3 regions. MiXCR was run by TCRdb on the multiplex PCR reads, yielding one entry per CDR3 protein. The sample lists about 540,000 distinct CDR3 sequences, about 13% occurring once. This sample was also put to use in a study of T cells in Graves' hyperthyroidism and ophthalmopathy.

This sample comprised peripheral blood mononuclear cells (PBMCs), obtained at new diagnosis, from a patient treated with antithyroid drugs. Receptors were obtained from a man younger than 45 with Graves disease.

The CDR3 loop is CAISASGRNTGELFF. The DNA for the CDR3 is TGTGCCATCAGTGCTAGCGGGAGGAACACCGGGGAGCTGTTTTTT. This chain joins TRBV10-3 and TRBJ2-2, with 10 bases that match TRBD2. The CDR3 sequence is 15 residues long. CDR1 is ENHRY, CDR2 SYGVKD, per germline. V lost 4 bases to trimming and J lost 1 base; unmatched junction nucleotides: 0.

This clonotype has more than one count but fewer than ten. The CDR3 coding sequence is TGTGCCAGCAGCCATGCACCCGGGACAGGGTCTGGAAACACCATATATTTT. Encoded protein: CASSHAPGTGSGNTIYF. This chain links TRBV5-5 with TRBJ1-3; TRBD1 matches 9 bases. This CDR3 comprises 17 residues. The J segment lost 1 base and the V segment lost 4 bases, leaving 9 bases of the junction unmatched. Germline V lookup: CDR1 SGHKS, CDR2 YYEKEE (reference sequence).

J is TRBJ1-4 and V is TRBV20-1; D remains ambiguous. There are 11 residues in the CDR3. V was clipped by 5 bases and J by 3 bases, with 4 bases between them. Germline CDR1 DFQATT, CDR2 SNEGSKA (reference sequence). The CDR3 loop reads CSAFANEKLFF. In DNA form, the CDR3 reads TGCAGTGCTTTCGCTAATGAAAAACTGTTTTTT.

There are a few counts of this clonotype. With a much larger clone just one base away, this may be a read error. The V gene is TRBV10-1, the J gene TRBJ2-2; 9 nucleotides match TRBD1. Germline values: CDR1 WNHNN, CDR2 SYGVQD (reference sequence). The CDR3 totals 15 residues. Trimming removed 4 bases from V and 7 bases from J; junction bases left unmatched: 7. In DNA, the CDR3 is TGCGCCAGCAGTGGGACAGGGGCTGGCATCGGGGAGCTGTTTTTT. Its translation is CASSGTGAGIGELFF.

J is TRBJ2-7 and V is TRBV12-3 or TRBV12-4, with D possibly matching TRBD2 (7 bases). Trimming removed 6 bases from V and 9 bases from J, with 15 bases in between. The CDR3 contains 12 residues. The chain's CDR3 is CASSRTGRAQYF. Written as DNA, the CDR3 is TGTGCCAGCAGCCGTACAGGGAGGGCGCAGTACTTC.